Listed below are T cell receptor beta chains from one sample, sequenced in a study of Graves' ophthalmopathy and Graves' hyperthyroidism. TCRdb analysed the multiplex PCR reads with MiXCR anew, one entry per CDR3 protein. This sample carries about 600,000 distinct CDR3 sequences, about two fifths of them seen once, and the ten largest clones take 3.5% to 5%. The sequenced sample consisted of peripheral blood or thyroid tissue (not recorded which). The receptors originated from an adult man with Graves' hyperthyroidism. CDR3s include the opening cysteine and the closing phenylalanine or tryptophan. A D gene is named only where the DNA matches it firmly. Part of the rows lack a size; the others show once, few, many or a class for expanded clones.

clone size: -; V gene: TRBV10-3; J gene: TRBJ1-1; D gene: -; CDR3 DNA: TGTGCCAGCAGTTACTCGTTAGGGGATACTGAAGCTTTCTTT; CDR3 protein: CASSYSLGDTEAFF
clone size: -; V gene: TRBV29-1; J gene: TRBJ2-3; D gene: TRBD2; CDR3 DNA: TGCAGCGCCGAAAGTCCTAGCGGCGATACGCAGTATTTT; CDR3 protein: CSAESPSGDTQYF
clone size: -; V gene: TRBV6-5; J gene: TRBJ2-1; D gene: TRBD2; CDR3 DNA: TGTGCCAGCAGCCCTAGACTAGCGGGAGGCTGGGATGAGCAGTTCTTC; CDR3 protein: CASSPRLAGGWDEQFF
clone size: -; V gene: TRBV7-9; J gene: TRBJ2-7; D gene: -; CDR3 DNA: TGTGCCAGCAGCTTTGCTCTGGGCGGGGCCTACGAGCAGTACTTC; CDR3 protein: CASSFALGGAYEQYF
clone size: many; V gene: TRBV19; J gene: TRBJ1-2; D gene: TRBD1; CDR3 DNA: TGTGCCAGTAGTTACCCGGGACAGAGGGGCGGCTACACCTTC; CDR3 protein: CASSYPGQRGGYTF
clone size: -; V gene: TRBV5-5; J gene: TRBJ2-5; D gene: TRBD1; CDR3 DNA: TGTGCCAGCAGCTCCTTCGACAGGGCGGGTCAGCCCCAGTACTTC; CDR3 protein: CASSSFDRAGQPQYF
clone size: -; V gene: TRBV24-1; J gene: TRBJ2-3; D gene: TRBD2; CDR3 DNA: TGTGCCAGCAGCGTAGAGGGAGCGGGAGCAGATACGCAGTATTTT; CDR3 protein: CASSVEGAGADTQYF
clone size: -; V gene: TRBV29-1; J gene: TRBJ1-1; D gene: -; CDR3 DNA: TGCAGCGTTGAGGGGACAACGACATTCACTGAAGCTTTCTTT; CDR3 protein: CSVEGTTTFTEAFF
clone size: many; V gene: TRBV2; J gene: TRBJ2-7; D gene: -; CDR3 DNA: TGTGCCAGCAGTGAAGCGGAGGGTGGAGTGGACGAGCAGTACTTC; CDR3 protein: CASSEAEGGVDEQYF
clone size: many; V gene: TRBV7-9; J gene: TRBJ1-3; D gene: -; CDR3 DNA: TGTGCCAGCAGCTTAGCGGACGGGGAGAAAAACTCTGGAAACACCATATATTTT; CDR3 protein: CASSLADGEKNSGNTIYF
clone size: many; V gene: TRBV5-5; J gene: TRBJ1-5; D gene: -; CDR3 DNA: TGTGCCAGCAGCTCTAGACAGAACTATCAGCCCCAGCATTTT; CDR3 protein: CASSSRQNYQPQHF
clone size: many; V gene: TRBV6-5; J gene: TRBJ2-7; D gene: -; CDR3 DNA: TGTGCCAGCAGTCCCGGGACCGCCGGCTACGAGCAGTACTTC; CDR3 protein: CASSPGTAGYEQYF
clone size: many; V gene: TRBV6-1; J gene: TRBJ1-2; D gene: TRBD1; CDR3 DNA: TGTGCCAGCAGGGACAGGACCCTAATCTATGGCTACACCTTC; CDR3 protein: CASRDRTLIYGYTF
clone size: many; V gene: TRBV29-1; J gene: TRBJ2-5; D gene: TRBD2; CDR3 DNA: TGCAGCGTCGCGGGGGGCTTGGGCGAGACCCAGTACTTC; CDR3 protein: CSVAGGLGETQYF
clone size: many; V gene: TRBV2; J gene: TRBJ1-2; D gene: -; CDR3 DNA: TGTGCCAGCAGTGTCCTTATGTCGGGGGGAAACTATGGCTACACCTTC; CDR3 protein: CASSVLMSGGNYGYTF
clone size: -; V gene: TRBV5-4; J gene: TRBJ1-2; D gene: TRBD1; CDR3 DNA: TGTGCCAGCAGCTTGGCCGGGACAGGGACGTTTGGGGCTAACTATGGCTACACCTTC; CDR3 protein: CASSLAGTGTFGANYGYTF
clone size: few; V gene: TRBV12-3/TRBV12-4; J gene: TRBJ1-1; D gene: -; CDR3 DNA: TGTGCCAGCAGCTTTGCCAGGGCCCTGAACACTGAAGCTTTCTTT; CDR3 protein: CASSFARALNTEAFF
clone size: many; V gene: TRBV7-9; J gene: TRBJ2-7; D gene: -; CDR3 DNA: TGTGCCAGCAGCCGCGGAAAGTACGAGCAGTACTTC; CDR3 protein: CASSRGKYEQYF
clone size: many; V gene: TRBV6-2/TRBV6-3; J gene: TRBJ1-5; D gene: -; CDR3 DNA: TGTGCCAGCACCCTAGGGCAGCCGAATCAGCCCCAGCATTTT; CDR3 protein: CASTLGQPNQPQHF
clone size: few; V gene: TRBV7-8; J gene: TRBJ2-1; D gene: -; CDR3 DNA: TGTGCCAGCAGCTTAACTAGCAATGAGCAGTTCTTC; CDR3 protein: CASSLTSNEQFF
clone size: -; V gene: TRBV12-3/TRBV12-4; J gene: TRBJ1-5; D gene: -; CDR3 DNA: TGTGCCAGCAGTTTAAGGGCAGTACTTGGGAGCAATCAGCCCCAGCATTTT; CDR3 protein: CASSLRAVLGSNQPQHF
clone size: -; V gene: TRBV7-2; J gene: TRBJ1-2; D gene: TRBD1; CDR3 DNA: TGTGCCAGCAGCTGGGGGACAGAGTACTATGGCTACACCTTC; CDR3 protein: CASSWGTEYYGYTF
clone size: -; V gene: TRBV19; J gene: TRBJ1-1; D gene: -; CDR3 DNA: TGTGCCAGTAGTATTAACGGATTTAACACTGAAGCTTTCTTT; CDR3 protein: CASSINGFNTEAFF
clone size: -; V gene: TRBV12-3/TRBV12-4; J gene: TRBJ2-3; D gene: -; CDR3 DNA: TGTGCCAGCAGCGACCCATACACAGATACGCAGTATTTT; CDR3 protein: CASSDPYTDTQYF
clone size: many; V gene: TRBV7-8; J gene: TRBJ1-1; D gene: TRBD1; CDR3 DNA: TGTGCCAGCAGCTTAAAGGGGGCTCGGGAAGCTTTCTTT; CDR3 protein: CASSLKGAREAFF
clone size: -; V gene: TRBV7-9; J gene: TRBJ1-2; D gene: TRBD1; CDR3 DNA: TGTGCCAGCAGCAGCGGGACAGGGTCGTTGAACTATGGCTACACCTTC; CDR3 protein: CASSSGTGSLNYGYTF
clone size: many; V gene: TRBV7-2; J gene: TRBJ1-3; D gene: TRBD1; CDR3 DNA: TGTGCCAGCAGCTTATGGGGACAGGGGATAAACACCATATATTTT; CDR3 protein: CASSLWGQGINTIYF
clone size: few; V gene: TRBV27; J gene: TRBJ1-1; D gene: -; CDR3 DNA: TGTGCCAGCAGTCTATGGGATGGGGCTGAAGCTTTCTTT; CDR3 protein: CASSLWDGAEAFF
clone size: few; V gene: TRBV7-2; J gene: TRBJ2-7; D gene: -; CDR3 DNA: TGTGCCAGCAGCTTTGAATTGCACCCCTCCTACGAGCAGTACTTC; CDR3 protein: CASSFELHPSYEQYF
clone size: many; V gene: TRBV5-6; J gene: TRBJ1-6; D gene: TRBD1; CDR3 DNA: TGTGCCAGCAGCTTGGTCAGGGACAGGGCCTCACCCCTCCACTTT; CDR3 protein: CASSLVRDRASPLHF
clone size: -; V gene: TRBV29-1; J gene: TRBJ2-7; D gene: TRBD1; CDR3 DNA: TGCAGCAGTCAGGGGGTCTACGAGCAGTACTTC; CDR3 protein: CSSQGVYEQYF
clone size: -; V gene: TRBV12-3/TRBV12-4; J gene: TRBJ2-6; D gene: -; CDR3 DNA: TGTGCCAGCAGTTTCGATATGGGGAGCTCTGGGGCCAACGTCCTGACTTTC; CDR3 protein: CASSFDMGSSGANVLTF
clone size: many; V gene: TRBV7-9; J gene: TRBJ2-5; D gene: TRBD1; CDR3 DNA: TGTGCCAGCAGCTTGTCAGGGGGCGGGTCTGAGACCCAGTACTTC; CDR3 protein: CASSLSGGGSETQYF
clone size: -; V gene: TRBV2; J gene: TRBJ1-6; D gene: -; CDR3 DNA: TGTGCTAGCGGGCAGGTCGAGCATAATTCACCCCTCCACTTT; CDR3 protein: CASGQVEHNSPLHF
clone size: many; V gene: TRBV7-9; J gene: TRBJ2-5; D gene: -; CDR3 DNA: TGTGCCAGCAGATACGGACCGCGGGGTAACCAAGAGACCCAGTACTTC; CDR3 protein: CASRYGPRGNQETQYF
clone size: -; V gene: TRBV5-1; J gene: TRBJ2-1; D gene: TRBD2; CDR3 DNA: TGCGCCAGCAGCTTGGCGGGCGGGGGGCGACCTGAGCAGTTCTTC; CDR3 protein: CASSLAGGGRPEQFF
clone size: few; V gene: TRBV20-1; J gene: TRBJ2-7; D gene: -; CDR3 DNA: TGCAGTGCCCAGGTTTACGAGCAGTACTTC; CDR3 protein: CSAQVYEQYF
clone size: -; V gene: TRBV6-1; J gene: TRBJ1-5; D gene: -; CDR3 DNA: TGTGCCAGCAGTGAAATCTATCAGCCCCAGCATTTT; CDR3 protein: CASSEIYQPQHF
clone size: -; V gene: TRBV12-3/TRBV12-4; J gene: TRBJ2-6; D gene: -; CDR3 DNA: TGTGCCAGCAGTTTGATGGCTGGGGCCAACGTCCTGACTTTC; CDR3 protein: CASSLMAGANVLTF
clone size: many; V gene: TRBV2; J gene: TRBJ1-2; D gene: -; CDR3 DNA: TGTGCCAGCAGTGTACCGGGGGATGGCTACACCTTC; CDR3 protein: CASSVPGDGYTF
clone size: few; V gene: TRBV19; J gene: TRBJ1-5; D gene: TRBD1; CDR3 DNA: TGTGCCAGTAGTTCGTCCGGACAGGGAAAACAGCCCCAGCATTTT; CDR3 protein: CASSSSGQGKQPQHF
clone size: -; V gene: TRBV7-2; J gene: TRBJ2-7; D gene: -; CDR3 DNA: TGTGCCAGCAGCGTGACCCACACAGGGTCTGAGCAGTACTTC; CDR3 protein: CASSVTHTGSEQYF
clone size: -; V gene: TRBV3-1; J gene: TRBJ1-2; D gene: -; CDR3 DNA: TGTGCCAGCAGCCAAGGGGGGCTTGGCAACTATGGCTACACCTTC; CDR3 protein: CASSQGGLGNYGYTF
clone size: few; V gene: TRBV19; J gene: TRBJ1-4; D gene: TRBD1; CDR3 DNA: TGTGCCAGTAGTATTACGACAGGGAGGAATGAAAAACTGTTTTTT; CDR3 protein: CASSITTGRNEKLFF
clone size: few; V gene: TRBV2; J gene: TRBJ2-5; D gene: TRBD1; CDR3 DNA: TGTGCCAGCAGTCCCCTGGCGCAGGGGGATGGGACCCAGTACTTC; CDR3 protein: CASSPLAQGDGTQYF
clone size: -; V gene: TRBV19; J gene: TRBJ2-1; D gene: TRBD2; CDR3 DNA: TGTGCCAGTAGTTACAGCGGGATGTACAATGAGCAGTTCTTC; CDR3 protein: CASSYSGMYNEQFF
clone size: many; V gene: TRBV6-1; J gene: TRBJ1-5; D gene: -; CDR3 DNA: TGTGCCAGCAGTGTTGTCCGACGGACGGAACAGCCCCAGCATTTT; CDR3 protein: CASSVVRRTEQPQHF
clone size: -; V gene: TRBV24-1; J gene: TRBJ2-2; D gene: TRBD2; CDR3 DNA: TGTGCCAGCAGTCCCTGGACTAGCGGGAGTGCGAACACCGGGGAGCTGTTTTTT; CDR3 protein: CASSPWTSGSANTGELFF
clone size: many; V gene: TRBV20-1; J gene: TRBJ2-5; D gene: TRBD1; CDR3 DNA: TGCAGTGCTAGAAAGGGAGTAGGGGGCAGGGAGACCCAGTACTTC; CDR3 protein: CSARKGVGGRETQYF
clone size: once; V gene: TRBV29-1; J gene: TRBJ1-1; D gene: TRBD1; CDR3 DNA: TGCAGCGTTGCCGGGACAGGGGGTTCTATTAACACTGAAGCTTTCTTT; CDR3 protein: CSVAGTGGSINTEAFF